One and the same sample provided the 31 T cell receptor beta chains below, sequenced in a study of T cells in Graves' hyperthyroidism and ophthalmopathy. The investigators amplified TCR beta CDR3 regions from RNA transcripts. First-round RT-PCR targeting the TCR CDR3 was performed with the HTBI primer set. TCRdb used MiXCR to reprocess the multiplex PCR reads, holding one entry per CDR3 protein. The sample comprises almost 250,000 distinct CDR3 sequences, about 25% of which are singletons, and about a third rests with the top ten. The sequenced material came from blood. These receptors all come from a woman between 35 and 50 years old with Graves' ophthalmopathy.

This clonotype was observed a handful of times. The V call is TRBV6-2 or TRBV6-3, the J call TRBJ1-5; no reliable D call. Germline V gene sequence: CDR1 MNHEY, CDR2 SVGEGT. The CDR3 is 14 residues long. Trimming removed 8 bases at V and 1 base at J, with 12 bases between. The CDR3 loop is CASYEDTSNQPQHF. For the CDR3, the DNA is TGTGCCAGCTACGAAGACACCAGCAATCAGCCCCAGCATTTT.

This clonotype was observed many times. This chain uses TRBV18 with TRBJ2-5; 9 positions match TRBD1. The CDR3 extends over 15 amino acids. Germline trimming cut 3 bases from V and 3 bases from J; bases unmatched to any gene: 5. The germline V gene encodes CDR1 KGHSH and CDR2 LQKENI. The CDR3 spells CASSPLQGAKETQYF. The CDR3 DNA follows: TGTGCCAGCTCACCGCTACAGGGGGCGAAAGAGACCCAGTACTTC. The full variable domain, with the rest looked up from reference TRBV18 and TRBJ2-5, is NAGVMQNPRHLVRRRGQEARLRCSPMKGHSHVYWYRQLPEEGLKFMVYLQKENIIDESGMPKERFSAEFPKEGPSILRIQQVVRGDSAAYFCASSPLQGAKETQYFGPGTRLLVL.

V is TRBV12-3 or TRBV12-4 and J is TRBJ1-2; 7 nucleotides line up with TRBD1. CDR3 length: 14 residues. V dropped 6 bases and J dropped 2; count of bases not matched to a gene: 6. The CDR3 DNA reads as TGTGCCAGCAGCTTGCTGGGACAGAACTATGGCTACACCTTC. Protein product: CASSLLGQNYGYTF.

This chain uses TRBV7-8 with TRBJ2-7, with 9 bases aligning to TRBD2. The V segment lost 5 bases and the J segment 1 base; nucleotides outside the gene matches: 9. The CDR3 sequence is 16 residues long. CDR1 is SGHVS and CDR2 is FQNEAQ in the germline V gene. CDR3 bases: TGTGCCAGCAGCGACCGTCCGGGACTAGCTTCCTACGAGCAGTACTTC. Its translation is CASSDRPGLASYEQYF.

This clonotype came up many times. The V and J genes are TRBV5-1 and TRBJ1-2, with 8 bases that match TRBD1. CDR3 size: 14 residues. The J segment lost 4 bases and the V segment lost 0 bases, leaving 2 bases of the junction unmatched. The germline gives CDR1 SGHRS, CDR2 YFSETQ. The CDR3 protein is CASSLDRGAYGYTF. DNA for the CDR3: TGCGCCAGCAGCTTGGACAGGGGGGCCTATGGCTACACCTTC.

V usage is TRBV11-1 and J usage is TRBJ2-7, with 8 bases matching TRBD1. Losses at the gene ends were 0 bases for V and 7 bases for J; bases not matched to a gene: 11. The CDR3 covers 16 residues. From germline, CDR1 is SGHAT and CDR2 FQDESV (reference sequence). This CDR3 reads CASSLATGTGKGEQYF. CDR3 sequence (DNA): TGTGCCAGCAGCTTAGCGACTGGGACAGGAAAGGGGGAGCAGTACTTC.

This clonotype was recorded once. CDR3 bases: TGTGCCAGCAGTGAAGGTTTTAAAGGGCAGCCCCAGCATTTT. It translates to CASSEGFKGQPQHF. This chain joins TRBV2 and TRBJ1-5; the D is unclear. V lost 1 base and J 7 bases, leaving 11 bases between the germline ends. Germline V gene data show CDR1 as SNHLY and CDR2 as FYNNEI. This CDR3 comprises 14 residues.

The sample holds many counts of this clonotype. The chain employs TRBV28 and TRBJ2-5, with TRBD1 matching 8 bases. The V gene end was trimmed by 7 bases and the J gene end by 5 bases; junction bases not matched to a gene: 12. CDR1 is MDHEN, CDR2 SYDVKM, per germline. The CDR3 runs 15 residues. This CDR3 is CASTLGRGRQETQYF. DNA of the CDR3: TGTGCCAGCACTCTGGGCAGGGGGCGCCAGGAGACCCAGTACTTC.

This clonotype was seen repeatedly, ten times or more. The chain uses TRBV6-1 and TRBJ2-5; D could derive from TRBD1 or TRBD2 (5 bases each). Germline CDR1 is MNHNS and CDR2 is SASEGT. This CDR3 comprises 13 residues. V lost 3 bases and J lost 2, with 7 bases in between. The CDR3 sequence: CASSDWGQETQYF. CDR3 nucleotide sequence: TGTGCCAGCAGTGACTGGGGGCAAGAGACCCAGTACTTC.

The rearrangement links TRBV7-3 to TRBJ2-7; D not resolved. The germline V gene encodes CDR1 SGHTA and CDR2 FQGTGA. V lost 5 bases to trimming and J lost 7 bases, with 15 bases between them. The length of the CDR3 is 13 residues. As DNA, the CDR3 is TGTGCCAGCAGCGCCGACATATTGGGTGAGCAGTACTTC. Residues: CASSADILGEQYF.

This clonotype was seen ten or more times. The V call is TRBV5-1, the J call TRBJ2-5; D possibly uses TRBD1 or TRBD2 (6 bases each). This CDR3 region has 14 residues. Trimming cost V 2 bases and J 6 bases, with 14 bases left between them. The germline V gene encodes CDR1 SGHRS and CDR2 YFSETQ. CDR3 sequence: CASSFGGAEQTQYF. CDR3 nucleotide sequence: TGCGCCAGCAGCTTCGGGGGCGCCGAGCAGACCCAGTACTTC. Full variable domain (outside the CDR3, taken from reference TRBV5-1 and TRBJ2-5): KAGVTQTPRYLIKTRGQQVTLSCSPISGHRSVSWYQQTPGQGLQFLFEYFSETQRNKGNFPGRFSGRQFSNSRSEMNVSTLELGDSALYLCASSFGGAEQTQYFGPGTRLLVL.

This clonotype came up many times. The V gene is TRBV24-1, the J gene TRBJ2-2, with TRBD2 matching over 12 bases. The junction had 6 bases not matched to a gene; V was cut back by 4 bases and J by 1 base. The CDR3 runs 18 residues. In germline, CDR1 is KGHDR, CDR2 SFDVKD. In nucleotides, the CDR3 is TGTGCCACCAGTGAGAGTAAGGGACTAGCGGGGAACACCGGGGAGCTGTTTTTT. Translation: CATSESKGLAGNTGELFF.

In its sample, this clonotype was seen many times. V gene TRBV10-3 combines with J gene TRBJ1-5; 7 bases map to TRBD1. In germline, CDR1 is ENHRY, CDR2 SYGVKD. The CDR3 runs to 14 residues. Trimming cost V 5 bases and J 4 bases; bases outside gene matches: 5. CDR3 sequence (DNA): TGTGCCATCAGTCCGGGACAGATTAATCAGCCCCAGCATTTT. This translates into CAISPGQINQPQHF.

The rearrangement links TRBV11-2 to TRBJ2-5; the match to TRBD2 covers 10 bases. Germline CDR1 SGHAT, CDR2 FQNNGV. The CDR3 has 17 amino acids. The V segment lost 1 base and the J segment 9 bases; nucleotides outside the gene matches: 14. CDR3 sequence reads: CASSLGRRAGGLGSQYF. The CDR3 DNA sequence: TGTGCCAGCAGCTTAGGGAGGCGAGCGGGAGGGCTGGGGTCCCAGTACTTC.

The table lists this clonotype with many counts. The chain recombines TRBV5-1 with TRBJ2-4; 13 nucleotides line up with TRBD2. Germline-derived CDR1 and CDR2 are SGHRS and YFSETQ. The CDR3 is made up of 17 amino acids. V trimming: 4 bases; J trimming: 0 bases; junction bases outside the gene matches: 4. DNA for the CDR3: TGCGCCAGCAGCACGGGACTAGCGGGAAGAGCCAAAAACATTCAGTACTTC. Its protein is CASSTGLAGRAKNIQYF.

In the case of this clonotype: A much larger clone lies one base from this, so it may be a read error. The chain is built from TRBV29-1 and TRBJ2-1, with D unclear. CDR3 length equals 14 residues. From germline, CDR1 is SQVTM and CDR2 ANQGSEA. For the CDR3, the DNA is TGCAGCGTTCCATCCCCCGGGTCCTACAATGGGCAGTTCTTC. This translates into CSVPSPGSYNGQFF.

This clonotype was recorded many times. J is TRBJ1-2 and V is TRBV10-3; 10 positions match TRBD1. Per germline, CDR1 ENHRY and CDR2 SYGVKD. The CDR3 spans 15 residues. V lost 3 bases and J lost 4; bases outside the gene matches: 5. Written as DNA, the CDR3 is TGTGCCATCAGTGACCACGGGACAGGGGCCTATGGCTACACCTTC. Protein: CAISDHGTGAYGYTF.

This clonotype was counted at least ten times. The V call is TRBV5-6, the J call TRBJ1-6; unclear D gene. V lost 0 bases and J 0 bases, leaving 7 bases between the germline ends. The CDR3 covers 16 residues. CDR1 and CDR2 from the germline V gene are SGHDT and YYEEEE. CDR3 nucleotide sequence: TGTGCCAGCAGCTTGGCGAGCCACTCCTATAATTCACCCCTCCACTTT. It specifies CASSLASHSYNSPLHF.

This clonotype was picked up many times. This chain connects TRBV20-1 to TRBJ2-7; 7 nucleotides match TRBD2. V shed 4 bases, J shed 2 bases, and the junction held 5 bases outside the gene matches. Germline V CDR1 and CDR2: DFQATT, SNEGSKA (reference sequence). The CDR3 has 13 amino acids. The CDR3 DNA is TGCAGTGCTACTAGGGAGGGCCCCTACGAGCAGTACTTC. It encodes CSATREGPYEQYF.

This clonotype was picked up many times. V is TRBV28 and J is TRBJ1-2, with TRBD1 matching over 9 bases. Germline-derived CDR1 and CDR2 are MDHEN and SYDVKM. The CDR3 extends over 16 amino acids. The ends lost 4 bases at V and 4 bases at J; junction bases unmatched: 10. The CDR3 nucleotides read TGTGCCAGCAGTTCAACCGGGACAGGGAATACCTATGGCTACACCTTC. Protein product: CASSSTGTGNTYGYTF.

This clonotype was found many times. The gene calls are TRBV6-5 and TRBJ2-7; weak D call: TRBD2 (6 bases). CDR3 length: 13 residues. CDR1 is MNHEY and CDR2 is SVGAGI in the germline V gene. The V gene lost 6 bases and the J gene lost 2 bases, with 11 bases spanning the gap. CDR3 sequence (DNA): TGTGCCAGCAGCCGGGACTCTCCCTACGAGCAGTACTTC. It codes for CASSRDSPYEQYF.

The table lists this clonotype with a count of one. The chain has TRBV11-2 and TRBJ2-7; TRBD1 might be the D (6 bases). Germline V gene sequence: CDR1 SGHAT, CDR2 FQNNGV. The CDR3 runs to 12 residues. V lost 7 bases and J 8 bases, leaving 15 bases between the germline ends. This chain's CDR3 is CASTQRTDKQYF. In DNA, the CDR3 is TGTGCCAGCACCCAACGGACAGATAAGCAGTACTTC.

The chain links TRBV6-5 to TRBJ1-2; D is unclear. Trimming removed 2 bases at V and 7 bases at J, with 5 bases between. In germline, CDR1 is MNHEY, CDR2 SVGAGI. The CDR3 sequence is 11 residues long. CDR3 nucleotide sequence: TGTGCCAGCAGTTACGCACGTGGCTACACCTTC. This codes for CASSYARGYTF.

This clonotype came up many times. The J gene is TRBJ2-7, the V gene TRBV5-1, with D perhaps TRBD1 or TRBD2 (5 bases each). V was clipped by 4 bases and J by 2 bases, with 19 bases between them. CDR1 and CDR2 from the germline V gene are SGHRS and YFSETQ. This CDR3 has 16 residues. The CDR3 here is CASSEDGTPNPYEQYF. DNA for the CDR3: TGCGCCAGCAGCGAGGATGGGACCCCGAACCCCTACGAGCAGTACTTC.

The rearrangement uses TRBV18 and TRBJ1-6; 9 bases agree with TRBD1. The germline V gene encodes CDR1 KGHSH and CDR2 LQKENI. V lost 6 bases to trimming and J lost 7 bases; unmatched junction nucleotides: 10. The CDR3 runs to 16 residues. The CDR3 reads CASSPPGTGRNSPLHF. CDR3 bases: TGTGCCAGCTCGCCTCCTGGGACAGGGCGAAATTCACCCCTCCACTTT.

This clonotype was observed at least ten times. The chain is built from TRBV4-2 and TRBJ2-7; D gene uncertain. V dropped 2 bases and J dropped 0 bases, with 8 bases sitting between them. This CDR3 spans 14 amino acids. From germline, CDR1 is LGHNA and CDR2 YNFKEQ. The CDR3 DNA reads TGTGCCAGCAGCCAAAGGGTAGGCTCCTACGAGCAGTACTTC. It codes for CASSQRVGSYEQYF.

This rearrangement joins TRBV28 to TRBJ2-2; possibly TRBD2 for D (6 bases). The CDR3 is 14 residues long. The germline gives CDR1 MDHEN, CDR2 SYDVKM. V lost 4 bases, J lost 6 bases, and 12 bases lay in between. The CDR3 spells CASSWTGVAGELFF. The CDR3, as DNA: TGTGCCAGCAGTTGGACGGGGGTTGCCGGGGAGCTGTTTTTT.

This clonotype has a count of ten or more. The chain combines TRBV12-3 or TRBV12-4 with TRBJ1-2; TRBD1 is a possible D gene (6 bases). The CDR3 totals 11 residues. V was clipped by 4 bases and J by 7 bases, with 7 bases between them. In DNA form, the CDR3 reads TGTGCCAGCAGTTCAGGGGCTGGCTACACCTTC. It yields the protein CASSSGAGYTF.

This clonotype was seen repeatedly, ten times or more. This sequence joins TRBV12-3 or TRBV12-4 and TRBJ2-7; the D gene is possibly TRBD1 (6 bases). V lost 2 bases, J lost 5 bases, and 13 bases lay in between. The CDR3 is 14 amino acids. DNA of the CDR3: TGTGCCAGCAGTTTAACCGCAGGGGTTCACGAGCAGTACTTC. It yields the protein CASSLTAGVHEQYF.

This chain joins TRBV12-3 or TRBV12-4 and TRBJ2-7; D is perhaps TRBD1 (6 bases). Between the trimmed V and J ends, which lost 2 bases and 6 bases, there was a span of 11 bases. The CDR3 totals 13 residues. For the CDR3, the DNA is TGTGCCAGCAGTTTATCAGGGGTCCCCGAGCAGTACTTC. Protein product: CASSLSGVPEQYF.

Points on this clonotype: A read error may produce the germline difference seen at one junction end. This sequence joins TRBV20-1 and TRBJ1-1; 8 bases are shared with TRBD1. The V gene's germline CDR1 is DFQATT and CDR2 SNEGSKA (reference sequence). This CDR3 is built from 15 residues. The CDR3 reads CSAMDRVSMNTEACF. CDR3 sequence (DNA): TGCAGTGCTATGGACAGGGTATCAATGAACACTGAAGCTTGCTTT.